This T cell receptor (beta chain) was profiled in a study of shared clonotypes between healthy human individuals. Study as a whole: Three plates each covered CD4 naive and memory; CD8 naive two, CD8 memory one.

Notes on the study in general: Clonotypes which were not shared had lower generation probabilities than clonotypes that all four donors shared. Measured sharing among donors was expected to vary with sequencing depth.

Comment on this clone: The antigen is unknown.

V shed 5 bases and J shed 5 bases, with 19 bases lying between them. Germline lookup yields CDR1 MDHEN and CDR2 SYDVKM. This CDR3 is 15 amino acids long. Profiled with immunoSEQ multiplex PCR; TCRdb holds only in-frame clones, not every one. This sample has over a million clones, with 98% found just once. Material for sequencing was naive CD4+ T cells sorted from blood. Subset here: CD45RA+ positively selected. V gene TRBV28 combines with J gene TRBJ2-7; either TRBD1 or TRBD2 may fit D (6 bases each). The TCR comes from a man younger than 40 in good health. This chain's CDR3 is CASSTPGANPDEQYF. For the CDR3, the DNA is TGTGCCAGCAGTACCCCGGGGGCCAATCCAGACGAGCAGTACTTC.